The subject of this entry is one T cell receptor beta chain. Its specific antigen is unknown. Base qualities are not provided; no much larger clone lies one nucleotide away. The time point label of this sample denotes: blood 2 weeks post-SBRT. This sample's treatment or condition label indicates: 15 Gy SBRT to primary tumor, nephrectomy 4 weeks later. Serial peripheral blood from radiation-treated patients was sampled at baseline, 2 weeks and 4 weeks after SBRT to track tumor-enriched clonotypes. All patients had renal cell carcinoma with clear cell pathology. Genomic DNA for TCR sequencing was prepared using the QIAamp DNA Blood Mini Kit (Qiagen). The analyses included only samples that passed all quality control checks. This sample was taken from a study of radiation and T cells in renal cell carcinoma (dated by TCRdb to 2019 to 2021). Concerning the study at large: Samples were obtained from a clinical trial, in which 15 Gy stereotactic body radiation therapy was delivered to primary renal cell carcinomas and nephrectomy was performed 4 weeks later. In total, fewer than 55 samples, comprising around 25 tumors and some 27 peripheral blood samples, were subjected to TCR beta sequencing. A total of approximately 4 million unique CDR3 nucleotide sequences, encoding 2.7 million or so unique CDR3 amino acid sequences, were found across all 50 or so samples. Beyond this particular receptor, the publication reports: Effects of radiation dose or scheduling on the TCR repertoire could not be addressed with the single-armed trial design. Blood repertoire dynamics were not followed beyond 4 weeks after treatment. No pretreatment tumor biopsies were available, so the baseline intratumoral presence of clonotypes could not be determined. In blood, the top tumor clonotypes increased between baseline and 2 weeks post-radiation and then shrank by 4 weeks, which suggests that tumor-resident clones expanded only transiently.

CDR1 SGHAT and CDR2 FQNNGV are derived from the germline V gene. The CDR3 sequence holds 13 residues, the cysteine and phenylalanine included. The kept DNA is CDR3 alone, 39 bases in frame from the first base. Trimming at the junction amounts to 0 bases on V and 5 bases on J, and the germline ends lie 5 bases apart. Following the manufacturer's recommendations, the immunoSEQ kit was used to generate TCR beta libraries from genomic DNA. To prepare the libraries, a first multiplex PCR with proprietary primers was run, followed by a second PCR that added unique barcodes, and a bead cleanup was done after each round. A kit-provided positive control reaction and a negative control reaction were included in every sample batch. The final libraries were assessed on an Agilent 4200 TapeStation D1000 ScreenTape, pooled by volume, and quantified by qPCR. Sequencing ran on an Illumina NextSeq500 with a MidOutput 150-cycle cartridge, using 156 Read1 and 15 Index1 cycles with kit custom primers. The pooled library was loaded at around 1.1 pM with a 20% PhiX control spike-in. As for the authors' bioinformatics: Vendor-processed data were analyzed in R, and a clonotype was defined as all T cells sharing the same CDR3 nucleotide sequence. For clone abundance analyses, frequencies were normalized to the 10,000 most abundant clones per sample. Public T cell clones, which averaged fewer than five per sample, were excluded before analysis. A difference in abundance of at least 32-fold between compartments was used to define tumor-enriched and baseline blood-enriched clonotypes. A beta-binomial differential abundance model was applied to find clonotypes that expanded or contracted between blood time points. The Baroni-Urbani and Buser coefficient was used to measure tumor-blood repertoire similarity, and groups were compared with two-tailed Wilcoxon tests in R. TCRdb limited this immuneACCESS table to in-frame rearrangements with V and J called. A share of clones is missing; checked studies link under half to unresolved V genes, and the rest is unexplained. The V and J calls and clone size are taken from that table; D and trimming were inferred from the DNA. This sample is represented by 100,000 to 150,000 clones; 65% to 85% of them were singletons. Roughly 5% of the sample lies in the top ten.

The sequence came from a man between 50 and 59 years old with renal cell carcinoma. The chain is encoded by TRBV11-2 joined to TRBJ1-5; the D gene identity is not certain. The starting material was blood, obtained from a patient whose treatment included radiotherapy and nephrectomy. The bases are TGTGCCAGCAGCTTAGAAGCCGATCAGCCCCAGCATTTT. This codes for CASSLEADQPQHF.